The 21 T cell receptor beta chains below all came from one sample that was sequenced in a study of cytomegalovirus exposure and HLA in healthy donors (dated by TCRdb to 2015 to 2018). The library was obtained by the immunoSEQ multiplex PCR assay. The multiplex PCR relied on a mix of 60 forward primers for TCR Vbeta segments and 13 reverse primers for TCR Jbeta segments. As stored in TCRdb, this immuneACCESS dataset retains in-frame rearrangements with V and J assigned. A fraction of the clones does not appear; measured against another copy, unresolved V genes explain less than half of the discrepancy, and the remainder lacks a known reason. The sample records some 160,000 clones, around three quarters of which are singletons. The ten largest clonotypes hold around 0.69% of the sample. Sequenced material: PBMCs. The receptors shown here come from a woman in her 40s in good health and CMV-seronegative.

This clone was recorded a few times. This chain links TRBV4-1 with TRBJ1-4; TRBD1 agrees at 7 bases. V lost 2 bases, J lost 13 bases, and 4 bases stayed unmatched. The CDR3 contains 12 residues. Germline V gives CDR1 MGHRA, CDR2 YSYEKL. CDR3 DNA sequence: TGCGCCAGCAGCCAACAGGGGGACGGACTGTTTTTT. Translating gives CASSQQGDGLFF.

The chain couples TRBV27 to TRBJ2-3; TRBD2 aligns across 9 bases. The CDR3 consists of 18 residues. With 2 bases clipped from V and 0 bases from J, the junction kept 9 bases outside the gene matches. Germline CDR1 MNHEY, CDR2 SMNVEV (reference sequence). CDR3 in DNA: TGTGCCAGCAGTTTAAGGCTAGCGGGGCTCGTTAGCACAGATACGCAGTATTTT. Translation gives CASSLRLAGLVSTDTQYF.

V gene TRBV19 combines with J gene TRBJ2-1; 11 bases align to TRBD2. The junction had 4 bases not matched to a gene; V was cut back by 3 bases and J by 3 bases. CDR1 LNHDA and CDR2 SQIVND come from the germline V gene (reference sequence). The CDR3 loop spans 16 amino acids. The CDR3 region has the DNA TGTGCCAGTAGTATGGTACTAGCGGGAGTCTACAATGAGCAGTTCTTC. Translated, it gives CASSMVLAGVYNEQFF.

This clone was detected once. The chain joins TRBV29-1 to TRBJ2-7, with D possibly TRBD1 on 6 matching bases. The CDR3 totals 15 residues. The V end was cut by 1 base, the J end by 2 bases, with 15 bases between. The germline CDR1 and CDR2 sequences are SQVTM and ANQGSEA. The CDR3 region is CSVEVHSQGTYEQYF. DNA of the CDR3: TGCAGCGTTGAAGTACACTCCCAGGGGACCTACGAGCAGTACTTC.

The V gene is TRBV28, the J gene TRBJ2-7; TRBD1 matches at 7 bases. V lost 5 bases and J lost 2; bases outside the gene matches: 9. This CDR3 is built from 15 residues. CDR1 and CDR2 from the germline V gene are MDHEN and SYDVKM. Here the CDR3 reads CASSPPRDSAYEQYF. CDR3 DNA sequence: TGTGCCAGCAGTCCCCCCCGGGACAGCGCCTACGAGCAGTACTTC. The whole variable domain, remainder taken from reference TRBV28 and TRBJ2-7, is DVKVTQSSRYLVKRTGEKVFLECVQDMDHENMFWYRQDPGLGLRLIYFSYDVKMKEKGDIPEGYSVSREKKERFSLILESASTNQTSMYLCASSPPRDSAYEQYFGPGTRLTVT.

The CDR3 is CASSPTAGTGHLQYF. DNA for the CDR3: TGCGCCAGCAGCCCCACAGCCGGGACAGGTCATTTACAGTACTTC. The rearrangement uses TRBV10-2 and TRBJ2-4; TRBD1 aligns across 8 bases. The CDR3 is 15 amino acids. With V trimmed by 6 bases and J by 13 bases, 17 bases remained unmatched. Germline V gene data show CDR1 as WSHSY and CDR2 as SAAADI.

This chain joins TRBV19 and TRBJ1-4; the D gene is possibly TRBD1 (6 bases). This CDR3 contains 13 residues. V was clipped by 8 bases and J by 6 bases, with 13 bases between them. Germline V gives CDR1 LNHDA, CDR2 SQIVND (reference sequence). The CDR3 is CASAGESDEKLFF. CDR3 nucleotides: TGTGCCAGTGCAGGGGAGTCGGATGAAAAACTGTTTTTT.

The V and J genes are TRBV9 and TRBJ2-5, with 8 nucleotides matching TRBD2. The CDR3 sequence is 15 residues long. Per germline, CDR1 SGDLS and CDR2 YYNGEE. The V gene end was trimmed by 0 bases and the J gene end by 5 bases; junction bases not matched to a gene: 6. The CDR3 here is CASSVDGTRRETQYF. CDR3 nucleotides: TGTGCCAGCAGCGTAGATGGGACTAGAAGGGAGACCCAGTACTTC.

This rearrangement joins TRBV5-1 to TRBJ2-5, with 7 nucleotides matching TRBD1. From germline, CDR1 is SGHRS and CDR2 YFSETQ. The trim removed 5 bases at V and 2 bases at J, leaving 6 bases unmatched. The CDR3 contains 14 residues. The CDR3: CASRDSGGQETQYF. The DNA of the CDR3 is TGCGCCAGCAGAGACTCAGGGGGACAAGAGACCCAGTACTTC.

The V call is TRBV13, the J call TRBJ2-7; D ambiguous. The V gene lost 3 bases and the J gene lost 3 bases, with 9 bases spanning the gap. This CDR3 is built from 13 residues. Germline assignment: CDR1 PRHDT and CDR2 FYEKMQ (reference sequence). CDR3 coding DNA: TGTGCCAGCAGCTTCCAAACCGGCTACGAGCAGTACTTC. Protein: CASSFQTGYEQYF.

V is TRBV10-3 and J is TRBJ2-3; D not certain. The germline V gene encodes CDR1 ENHRY and CDR2 SYGVKD. The CDR3 length is 15 residues. V shed 3 bases and J shed 4 bases, with 14 bases lying between them. The CDR3 bases are TGTGCCATCAGTGAAGCAATAGAATGGTCAGATACGCAGTATTTT. It is translated as CAISEAIEWSDTQYF.

This chain joins TRBV7-3 and TRBJ2-3, with TRBD2 identical over 10 bases. The CDR3 covers 15 residues. CDR1 is SGHTA and CDR2 is FQGTGA in the germline V gene. Trimming cost V 5 bases and J 2 bases; bases outside gene matches: 4. CDR3 nucleotide sequence: TGTGCCAGCAGCACAACTAGCGGGATCACAGATACGCAGTATTTT. This gives the protein CASSTTSGITDTQYF. Drawing the rest from reference TRBV7-3 and TRBJ2-3, the complete variable domain is GAGVSQTPSNKVTEKGKYVELRCDPISGHTALYWYRQSLGQGPEFLIYFQGTGAADDSGLPNDRFFAVRPEGSVSTLKIQRTERGDSAVYLCASSTTSGITDTQYFGPGTRLTVL.

This sequence joins TRBV11-2 and TRBJ1-1; D may be TRBD1 (6 bases). V lost 3 bases, J lost 5 bases, and 19 bases lay in between. Germline values: CDR1 SGHAT, CDR2 FQNNGV. This CDR3 is built from 16 residues. The CDR3 loop reads CASSFLQGKESTEAFF. For the CDR3, the DNA is TGTGCCAGCAGCTTCTTACAGGGTAAGGAAAGTACTGAAGCTTTCTTT.

This clone was picked up one time. J is TRBJ2-6 and V is TRBV5-1; 9 nucleotides match TRBD1. Germline V gives CDR1 SGHRS, CDR2 YFSETQ. Losses at the gene ends were 0 bases for V and 0 bases for J; bases not matched to a gene: 10. This CDR3 comprises 20 residues. Here the CDR3 reads CASSLADRDRAHSGANVLTF. The DNA for the CDR3 is TGCGCCAGCAGCTTGGCCGACAGGGACAGGGCCCACTCTGGGGCCAACGTCCTGACTTTC.

The chain carries TRBV6-5 and TRBJ2-7; weak D call: TRBD2 (5 bases). Germline V lookup: CDR1 MNHEY, CDR2 SVGAGI. The CDR3 runs to 15 residues. Trimming removed 4 bases at V and 2 bases at J, with 15 bases between. The CDR3 region is CASSLREGLTYEQYF. The CDR3 region has the DNA TGTGCCAGCAGTTTGCGCGAGGGCCTAACCTACGAGCAGTACTTC.

The chain employs TRBV20-1 and TRBJ2-4; 8 nucleotides line up with TRBD1. Germline V lookup: CDR1 DFQATT, CDR2 SNEGSKA (reference sequence). CDR3 size: 11 residues. CDR3 nucleotide sequence: TGCGGCACAGGGGGCAAAAACATTCAGTACTTC. Protein: CGTGGKNIQYF.

The chain couples TRBV11-3 to TRBJ2-5; D assignment may be TRBD1 or TRBD2 (6 bases each). Per germline, CDR1 SGHNT and CDR2 YENEEA. The CDR3 extends over 14 amino acids. V was trimmed by 5 bases and J by 9 bases, leaving 19 bases between them. The CDR3 sequence is CASSLGGQPGAQYF. Here the CDR3 DNA reads TGTGCCAGCAGCCTAGGGGGGCAGCCCGGGGCCCAGTACTTC.

V usage is TRBV10-2 and J usage is TRBJ1-4; no firm D call. The V end was cut by 0 bases, the J end by 0 bases, with 14 bases between. Germline V CDR1 and CDR2: WSHSY, SAAADI. This CDR3 has 18 amino acids. CDR3 in DNA: TGCGCCAGCAGTGAGTCGATGGGCTACCAGACAACTAATGAAAAACTGTTTTTT. Its protein product is CASSESMGYQTTNEKLFF.

The chain uses TRBV27 and TRBJ1-1; 11 nucleotides align to TRBD1. This CDR3 has 16 amino acids. J lost 1 base, V lost 6 bases, and 7 bases had no gene match. Looked up from germline, CDR1 is MNHEY and CDR2 is SMNVEV (reference sequence). CDR3 sequence: CASSEGQGAGNTEAFF. As DNA, the CDR3 is TGTGCCAGCAGCGAAGGACAGGGGGCAGGGAACACTGAAGCTTTCTTT.

The chain joins TRBV27 to TRBJ2-3; TRBD1 is a possible D gene (6 bases). V lost 6 bases to trimming and J lost 2 bases, with 15 bases between them. There are 15 residues in the CDR3. CDR1 and CDR2 from the germline V gene are MNHEY and SMNVEV (reference sequence). CDR3 in DNA: TGTGCCAGCAGGTCCGGGACACTATTCACAGATACGCAGTATTTT. Translating gives CASRSGTLFTDTQYF.

The genes are TRBV5-1 and TRBJ1-6, with TRBD1 matching over 11 bases. Germline CDR1 is SGHRS and CDR2 is YFSETQ. The CDR3 runs 15 residues. Trimming at V came to 3 bases and at J to 9 bases, leaving 5 bases not matched to a gene. The CDR3 reads CASSSGQGEGSPLHF. The CDR3 DNA sequence: TGCGCCAGCAGCTCGGGACAGGGGGAAGGTTCACCCCTCCACTTT.